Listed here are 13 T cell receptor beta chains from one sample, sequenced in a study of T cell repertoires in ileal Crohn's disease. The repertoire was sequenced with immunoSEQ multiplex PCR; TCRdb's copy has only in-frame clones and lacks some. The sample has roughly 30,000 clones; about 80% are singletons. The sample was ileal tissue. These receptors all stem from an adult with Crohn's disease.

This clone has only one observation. CDR3 in DNA: TGTGCCAGCAGTTTGGGGGAGGCGGCCCAGTACTTC. Amino acid sequence: CASSLGEAAQYF. The chain carries TRBV7-9 and TRBJ2-5, with D possibly being TRBD2 (6 bases). Germline V lookup: CDR1 SEHNR, CDR2 FQNEAQ (reference sequence). V lost 6 bases to trimming and J lost 9 bases, with 14 bases between them. This CDR3 comprises 12 residues.

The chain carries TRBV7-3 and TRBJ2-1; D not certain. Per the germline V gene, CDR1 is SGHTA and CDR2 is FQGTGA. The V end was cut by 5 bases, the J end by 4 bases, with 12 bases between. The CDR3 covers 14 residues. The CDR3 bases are TGTGCCAGCAGCCCTGCGCCCCGATACAATGAGCAGTTCTTC. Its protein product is CASSPAPRYNEQFF.

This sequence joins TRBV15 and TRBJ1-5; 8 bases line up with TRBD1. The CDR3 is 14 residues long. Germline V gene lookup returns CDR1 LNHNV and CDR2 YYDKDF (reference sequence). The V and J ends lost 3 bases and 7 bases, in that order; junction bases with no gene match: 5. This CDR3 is CATSRDRARQPQHF. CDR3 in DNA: TGTGCCACCAGCAGGGACAGGGCCCGGCAGCCCCAGCATTTT.

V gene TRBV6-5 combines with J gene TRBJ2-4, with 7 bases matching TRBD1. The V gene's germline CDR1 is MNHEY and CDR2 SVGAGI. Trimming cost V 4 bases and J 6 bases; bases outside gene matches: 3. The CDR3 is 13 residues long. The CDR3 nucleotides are TGTGCCAGCAGTTGGGACAGAGGAAACATTCAGTACTTC. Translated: CASSWDRGNIQYF.

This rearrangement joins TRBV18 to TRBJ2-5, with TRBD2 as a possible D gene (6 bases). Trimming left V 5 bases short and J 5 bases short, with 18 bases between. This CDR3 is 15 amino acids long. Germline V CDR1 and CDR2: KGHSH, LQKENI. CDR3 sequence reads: CASSKGPTSWETQYF. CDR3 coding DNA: TGTGCCAGCTCAAAGGGCCCGACTAGTTGGGAGACCCAGTACTTC.

Written as DNA, the CDR3 is TGTGCCAGCAGCATCGGGAGGGGGGGCACCTACGAGCAGTACTTC. Its translation: CASSIGRGGTYEQYF. This rearrangement joins TRBV7-2 to TRBJ2-7; 8 nucleotides agree with TRBD2. Germline V gene data show CDR1 as SGHTA and CDR2 as FQGNSA. This CDR3 spans 15 amino acids. J was trimmed by 2 bases and V by 5 bases; bases with no gene match: 8.

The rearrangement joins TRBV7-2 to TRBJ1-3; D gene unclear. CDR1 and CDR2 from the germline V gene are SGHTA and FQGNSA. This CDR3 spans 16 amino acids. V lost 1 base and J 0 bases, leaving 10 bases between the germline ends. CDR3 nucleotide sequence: TGTGCCAGCAGCTTAGTTTCGGGGATCTCTGGAAACACCATATATTTT. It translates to CASSLVSGISGNTIYF. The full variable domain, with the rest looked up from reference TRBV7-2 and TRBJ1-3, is GAGVSQSPSNKVTEKGKDVELRCDPISGHTALYWYRQSLGQGLEFLIYFQGNSAPDKSGLPSDRFSAERTGGSVSTLTIQRTQQEDSAVYLCASSLVSGISGNTIYFGEGSWLTVV.

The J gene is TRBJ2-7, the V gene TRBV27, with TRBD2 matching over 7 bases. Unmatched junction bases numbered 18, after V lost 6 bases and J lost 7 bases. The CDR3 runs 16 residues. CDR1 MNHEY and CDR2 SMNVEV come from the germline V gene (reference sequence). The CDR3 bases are TGTGCCAGCAGCCGCCTACTAGCGACTCTCCTTGGTGAGCAGTACTTC. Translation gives CASSRLLATLLGEQYF.

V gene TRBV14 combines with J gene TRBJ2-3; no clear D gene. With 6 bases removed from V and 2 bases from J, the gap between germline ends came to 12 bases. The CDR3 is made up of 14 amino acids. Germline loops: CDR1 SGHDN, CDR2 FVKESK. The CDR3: CASSQIPNTDTQYF. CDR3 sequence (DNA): TGTGCCAGCAGTCAGATACCCAACACAGATACGCAGTATTTT.

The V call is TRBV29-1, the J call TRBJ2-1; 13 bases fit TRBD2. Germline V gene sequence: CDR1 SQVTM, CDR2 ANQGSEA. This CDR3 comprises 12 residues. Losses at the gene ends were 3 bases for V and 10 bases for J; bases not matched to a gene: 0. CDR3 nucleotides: TGCAGCGTTGAGGGACTAGCGGGAGAGCAGTTCTTC. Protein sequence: CSVEGLAGEQFF.

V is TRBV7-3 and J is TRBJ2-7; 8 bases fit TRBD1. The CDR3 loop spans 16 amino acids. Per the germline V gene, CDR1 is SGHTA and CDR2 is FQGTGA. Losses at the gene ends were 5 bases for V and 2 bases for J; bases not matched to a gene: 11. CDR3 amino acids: CASSPSPGTGTYEQYF. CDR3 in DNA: TGTGCCAGCAGCCCCTCGCCCGGGACAGGCACCTACGAGCAGTACTTC.

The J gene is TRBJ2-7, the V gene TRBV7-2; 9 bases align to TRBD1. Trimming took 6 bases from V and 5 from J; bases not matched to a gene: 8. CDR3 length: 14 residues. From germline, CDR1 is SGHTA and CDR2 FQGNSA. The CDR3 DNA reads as TGTGCCAGCAGTCGGGACAGGGCAGCCGACGAGCAGTACTTC. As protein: CASSRDRAADEQYF. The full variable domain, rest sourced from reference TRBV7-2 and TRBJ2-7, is GAGVSQSPSNKVTEKGKDVELRCDPISGHTALYWYRQSLGQGLEFLIYFQGNSAPDKSGLPSDRFSAERTGGSVSTLTIQRTQQEDSAVYLCASSRDRAADEQYFGPGTRLTVT.

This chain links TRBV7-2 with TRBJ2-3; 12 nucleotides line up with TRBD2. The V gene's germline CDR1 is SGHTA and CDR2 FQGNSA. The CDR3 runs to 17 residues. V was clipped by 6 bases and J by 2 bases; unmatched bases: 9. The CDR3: CASSFGGLAGHTDTQYF. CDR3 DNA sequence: TGTGCCAGCAGTTTCGGCGGACTAGCGGGACACACAGATACGCAGTATTTT. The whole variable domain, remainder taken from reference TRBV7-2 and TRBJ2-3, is GAGVSQSPSNKVTEKGKDVELRCDPISGHTALYWYRQSLGQGLEFLIYFQGNSAPDKSGLPSDRFSAERTGGSVSTLTIQRTQQEDSAVYLCASSFGGLAGHTDTQYFGPGTRLTVL.